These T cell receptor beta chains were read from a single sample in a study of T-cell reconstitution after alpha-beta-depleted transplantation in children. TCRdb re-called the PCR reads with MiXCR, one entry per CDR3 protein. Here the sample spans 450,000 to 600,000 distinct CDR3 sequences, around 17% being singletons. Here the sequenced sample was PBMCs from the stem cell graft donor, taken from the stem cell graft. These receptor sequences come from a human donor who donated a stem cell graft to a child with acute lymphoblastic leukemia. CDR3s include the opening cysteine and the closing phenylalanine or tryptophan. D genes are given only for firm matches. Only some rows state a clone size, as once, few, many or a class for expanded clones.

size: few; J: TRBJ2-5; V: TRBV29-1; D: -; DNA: TGCGTAATCCCGGGACCGGTGGGGACCCAGTACTTC; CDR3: CVIPGPVGTQYF
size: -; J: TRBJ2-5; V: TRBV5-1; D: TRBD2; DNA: TGCGCCAGCAGCTTGGTCTCCTCAGCGGGAAGGCTGAAGACCCAGTACTTC; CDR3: CASSLVSSAGRLKTQYF
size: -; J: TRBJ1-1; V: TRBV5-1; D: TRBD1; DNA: TGCGCCAGCAGCTTCCAGGGGGTAAAAACTGAAGCTTTCTTT; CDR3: CASSFQGVKTEAFF
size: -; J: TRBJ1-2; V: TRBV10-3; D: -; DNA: TGTGCCATCAGCGGTGACAGGCGAATCTATGGCTACACCTTC; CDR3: CAISGDRRIYGYTF
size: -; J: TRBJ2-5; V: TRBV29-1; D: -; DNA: TGCAGCGTTGAACCCCTCCCAGTTCCGGAGACCCAGTACTTC; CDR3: CSVEPLPVPETQYF
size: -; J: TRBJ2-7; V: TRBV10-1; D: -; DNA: TGCGCCAGCAGTGAGGCTAACCCCTACGAGCAGTACTTC; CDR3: CASSEANPYEQYF
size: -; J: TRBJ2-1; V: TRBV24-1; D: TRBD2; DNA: TGTGCCACCAGTGCGACAGCGGGAGAGGGAAATGAGCAGTTCTTC; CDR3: CATSATAGEGNEQFF
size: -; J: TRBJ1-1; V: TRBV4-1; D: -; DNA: TGCGCCAGCAGCCAAGATTTGGACAGACTCTTCACTGAAGCTTTCTTT; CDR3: CASSQDLDRLFTEAFF
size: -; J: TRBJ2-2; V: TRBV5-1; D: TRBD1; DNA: TGCGCCAGCAGCACAGGACAGGGGGGTGCCCGAAACACCGGGGAGCTGTTTTTT; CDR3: CASSTGQGGARNTGELFF
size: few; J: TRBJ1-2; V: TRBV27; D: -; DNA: TGTGCCAGCAGTTTAGGGCGGACAGAGTATGGCTACACCTTC; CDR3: CASSLGRTEYGYTF
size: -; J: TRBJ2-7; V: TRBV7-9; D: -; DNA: TGTGCCAGCAGCAAAAGGGGGGTATATCCCTACGAGCAGTACTTC; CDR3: CASSKRGVYPYEQYF
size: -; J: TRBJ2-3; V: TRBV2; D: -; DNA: TGTGCCAGCGCGGTCGGGTTATCTAGCACAGATACGCAGTATTTT; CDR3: CASAVGLSSTDTQYF
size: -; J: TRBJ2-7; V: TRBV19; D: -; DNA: TGTGCCAGTAGTAGACTCGGTTCCTACGAGCAGTACTTC; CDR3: CASSRLGSYEQYF
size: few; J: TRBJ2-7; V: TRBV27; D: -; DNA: TGTGCCAGCAGTTCTGGGACGGGCGTGCCCTACGAGCAGTACTTC; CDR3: CASSSGTGVPYEQYF
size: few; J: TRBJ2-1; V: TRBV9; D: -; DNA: TGTGCCAGCAGCGTAAGTTTGGAGCAGTTCTTC; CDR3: CASSVSLEQFF
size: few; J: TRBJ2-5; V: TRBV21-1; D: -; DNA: TGTGCCAGCAGCACCAGTAGGGCATGTGGGGAGACCCAGTACTTC; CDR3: CASSTSRACGETQYF
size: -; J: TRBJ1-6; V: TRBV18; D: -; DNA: TGTGCCAGCTCACCACTGGATTACCTTAATTCACCCCTCCACTTT; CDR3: CASSPLDYLNSPLHF
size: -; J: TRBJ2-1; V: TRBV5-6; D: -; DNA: TGTGCCAGCAGCTTGGGAGTCGGTTCACTCTTC; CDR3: CASSLGVGSLF
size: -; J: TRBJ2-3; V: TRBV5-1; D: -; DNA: TGCGCCAGCAGCACGGTTTCCAGGACATTTCGTGACACAGATACGCAGTATTTT; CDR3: CASSTVSRTFRDTDTQYF
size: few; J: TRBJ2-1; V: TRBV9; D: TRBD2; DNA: TGTGCCAGCAGTACTAGCGGGAGGCCCTCCTACAATGAGCAGTTCTTC; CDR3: CASSTSGRPSYNEQFF
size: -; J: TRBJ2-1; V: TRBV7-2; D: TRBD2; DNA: TGTGCCAGCAGCTTAGCGACTAGCGGGACGGGTGAGCAGTTCTTC; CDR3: CASSLATSGTGEQFF
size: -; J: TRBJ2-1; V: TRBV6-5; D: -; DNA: TGTGCCAGCAGATTAACCCGGCCGGTGGCCAATGAGCAGTTCTTC; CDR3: CASRLTRPVANEQFF
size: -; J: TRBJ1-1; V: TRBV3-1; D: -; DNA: TGTGCCAGCAGCCCGGTATCAGGGGTCCCACAATTTACTGAAGCTTTCTTT; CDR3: CASSPVSGVPQFTEAFF
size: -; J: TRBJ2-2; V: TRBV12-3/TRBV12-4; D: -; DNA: TGTGCCAGCAGTCCGACACTCACCGGGGAGCTGTTTTTT; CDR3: CASSPTLTGELFF
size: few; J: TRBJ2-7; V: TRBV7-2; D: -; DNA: TGTGCCAGCAGCTTAAGTCTAACTCCGTACGAGCAGTACTTC; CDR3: CASSLSLTPYEQYF
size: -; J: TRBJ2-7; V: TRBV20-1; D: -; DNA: TGCAGTGCTAGAGATCTTAGCGGAGGGATTTACGAGCAGTACTTC; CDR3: CSARDLSGGIYEQYF
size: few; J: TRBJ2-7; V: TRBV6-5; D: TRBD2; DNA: TGTGCCAGCAGTTACTCGGCCGCGACTAGCGGAACCTACGAGCAGTACTTC; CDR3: CASSYSAATSGTYEQYF
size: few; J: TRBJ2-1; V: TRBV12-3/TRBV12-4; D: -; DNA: TGTGCCAGCAGCATTGACGGAGATGAGCAGTTCTTC; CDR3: CASSIDGDEQFF
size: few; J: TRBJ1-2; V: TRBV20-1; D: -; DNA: TGCAGTGCTAGTATGGGGGGGAGCGGCTACACCTTC; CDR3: CSASMGGSGYTF
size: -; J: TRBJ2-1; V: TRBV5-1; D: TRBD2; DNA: TGCGCCAGCAGCTTAATTGGACTAGCGGGAGGTTACAATGAGCAGTTCTTC; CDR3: CASSLIGLAGGYNEQFF
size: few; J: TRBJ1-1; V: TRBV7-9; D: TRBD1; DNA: TGTGCCAGCAGCGCTCCGGGACAGAGGAACACTGAAGCTTTCTTT; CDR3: CASSAPGQRNTEAFF
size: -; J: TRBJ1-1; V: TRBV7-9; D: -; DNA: TGTGCCAGCAGCCCCACGGCGGCCACAACTGAAGCTTTCTTT; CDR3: CASSPTAATTEAFF
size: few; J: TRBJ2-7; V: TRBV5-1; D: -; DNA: TGCGCCAGCAGCGACGCCGCGGCAGGCTACGAGCAGTACTTC; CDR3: CASSDAAAGYEQYF
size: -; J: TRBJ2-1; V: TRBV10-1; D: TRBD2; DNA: TGCGCCAGCAGTGAGTCGAGGGCTAGCGGGCGCATTAAGGGGAACAATGAGCAGTTCTTC; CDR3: CASSESRASGRIKGNNEQFF
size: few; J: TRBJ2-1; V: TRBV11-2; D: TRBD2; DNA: TGTGCCAGCAGCCCCGGTGCGCGGGAGTCCGGCAATGAGCAGTTCTTC; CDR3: CASSPGARESGNEQFF
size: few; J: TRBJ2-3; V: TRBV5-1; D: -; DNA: TGCGCCAGCAGCACAGGGACATACACAGATACGCAGTATTTT; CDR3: CASSTGTYTDTQYF
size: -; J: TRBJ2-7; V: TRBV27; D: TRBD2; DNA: TGTGCCAGCAGTTTAGGAAGCGGGGGAGCCTACGAGCAGTACTTC; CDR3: CASSLGSGGAYEQYF
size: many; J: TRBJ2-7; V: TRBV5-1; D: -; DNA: TGCGCCAGCAGCTTCACGAACTACGAGCAGTACTTC; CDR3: CASSFTNYEQYF
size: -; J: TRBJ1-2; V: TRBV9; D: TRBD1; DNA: TGTGCCAGCAGCGTAGGTACAGGGGCTGGCTACACCTTC; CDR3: CASSVGTGAGYTF
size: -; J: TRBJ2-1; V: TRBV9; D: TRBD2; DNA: TGTGCCAGCAGCGTAGACCCCTCCCTGGCTAGCGGCCATTACAATGAGCAGTTCTTC; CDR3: CASSVDPSLASGHYNEQFF